Listed below are T cell receptor beta chains from one sample, sequenced in a study of control samples from healthy donors and cancer patients. This table comes from immunoSEQ multiplex PCR, and its TCRdb copy is limited to in-frame clones, with some not included. The sample consists of around 67,000 clones, roughly 90% of them appearing once. The sequenced material came from PBMCs. Receptors originate from a man in his sixties with colorectal cancer. Both conserved end residues are part of each CDR3. A D gene is named only where the DNA matches it firmly. Clone size is shown for a subset of rows, as once, few, many or a class of expanded clone.

NA | TRBJ1-2 | 17 | NA | TRBV7-8 | CASSLAASRWGSYGYTF | TGTGCCAGCAGCTTAGCCGCTTCGAGGTGGGGATCTTATGGCTACACCTTC
NA | TRBJ2-5 | 13 | NA | TRBV6-5 | CASSNQILETQYF | TGTGCCAGCAGTAACCAAATATTAGAGACCCAGTACTTC
TRBD2 | TRBJ2-2 | 16 | NA | TRBV9 | CASSVGPGGNTGELFF | TGTGCCAGCAGCGTGGGCCCGGGGGGGAACACCGGGGAGCTGTTTTTT
TRBD1 | TRBJ2-3 | 16 | NA | TRBV29-1 | CSVEVGGQGFGDTQYF | TGCAGCGTTGAAGTTGGCGGACAGGGTTTTGGAGATACGCAGTATTTT
NA | TRBJ1-1 | 14 | NA | TRBV3-1/TRBV3-2 | CASRPEGGWTEAFF | TGTGCCAGCAGGCCCGAGGGGGGATGGACTGAAGCTTTCTTT
TRBD1 | TRBJ1-2 | 15 | NA | TRBV27 | CASSLIGYRGGGYTF | TGTGCCAGCAGTTTAATCGGGTACAGGGGTGGCGGCTACACCTTC
NA | TRBJ2-6 | 15 | NA | TRBV2 | CASTATTSGANVLTF | TGTGCCAGCACGGCTACTACTTCCGGGGCCAACGTCCTGACTTTC
NA | TRBJ2-1 | 12 | NA | TRBV13 | CASSDNGVPRFF | TGTGCCAGCAGCGACAACGGGGTCCCTCGGTTCTTC
TRBD1 | TRBJ1-1 | 14 | NA | TRBV11-2 | CASSPQGGRTEAFF | TGTGCCAGCAGTCCTCAGGGGGGGCGGACTGAAGCTTTCTTT
NA | TRBJ1-1 | 13 | NA | TRBV18 | CASSPRDGGEAFF | TGTGCCAGCTCACCACGGGATGGGGGTGAGGCTTTCTTT
TRBD1 | TRBJ2-2 | 15 | NA | TRBV9 | CASSVGQGRTGELFF | TGTGCCAGCAGCGTAGGACAGGGTAGAACCGGGGAGCTGTTTTTT
NA | TRBJ1-5 | 12 | NA | TRBV6-5 | CASRPREAPQHF | TGTGCCAGCAGACCCCGAGAGGCGCCCCAGCATTTT
NA | TRBJ2-7 | 13 | once | TRBV15 | CATSEPGLYEQYF | TGTGCCACCAGCGAACCCGGGCTCTACGAGCAGTACTTC
TRBD2 | TRBJ2-1 | 15 | NA | TRBV5-1 | CASSLPGLADNEQFF | TGCGCCAGCAGCTTACCCGGACTAGCGGACAATGAGCAGTTCTTC
NA | TRBJ2-7 | 14 | NA | TRBV10-3 | CAISEAGGGYEQYF | TGTGCCATCAGTGAGGCTGGGGGCGGCTACGAGCAGTACTTC